The rows below give T cell receptor beta chains drawn from one sample of a study of blood T cell repertoires in COVID-19. This table comes from immunoSEQ multiplex PCR, and its TCRdb copy is limited to in-frame clones, with some not included. The repertoire holds over 350,000 clones, approximately 90% seen once, with 1.4% in the top ten. Sequenced sample: peripheral blood. Source of these receptors: a woman aged 25 to 39 with active or convalescent COVID-19. Both conserved end residues are part of each CDR3. A D gene is named only where the DNA matches it firmly. Not every row has a clone size; where given, it reads once, few, many or a size class.

j_call clone_size d_call v_call cdr3_aa cdr3_nt
TRBJ2-5 NA TRBD2 TRBV10-3 CAISESGILAGGRTQYF TGTGCCATCAGTGAGTCGGGGATACTAGCGGGAGGTCGGACCCAGTACTTC
TRBJ2-5 NA NA TRBV27 CASSFSGGQETQYF TGTGCCAGCAGTTTTAGTGGAGGCCAAGAGACCCAGTACTTC
TRBJ1-1 NA NA TRBV30 CAWSADRPTEAFF TGTGCCTGGAGTGCTGACAGACCTACTGAAGCTTTCTTT
TRBJ1-1 NA TRBD1 TRBV4-1 CASSLRDSLNTEAFF TGCGCCAGCAGCCTCCGGGACAGCTTAAACACTGAAGCTTTCTTT
TRBJ1-1 once NA TRBV29-1 CSYTTTEAFF TGCAGCTACACAACCACTGAAGCTTTCTTT
TRBJ2-7 once TRBD1 TRBV6-2/TRBV6-3 CASSYSGQGMGEQYF TGTGCCAGCAGTTACTCGGGACAGGGGATGGGCGAGCAGTACTTC
TRBJ2-3 NA TRBD2 TRBV27 CAIRTSGDTDTQYF TGTGCCATCCGGACTAGCGGGGACACAGATACGCAGTATTTT
TRBJ1-3 few TRBD1 TRBV7-9 CASTLRDSEGTLGNTIYF TGTGCCAGCACCCTTAGGGACAGCGAAGGAACTTTGGGAAACACCATATATTTT
TRBJ2-5 NA TRBD1 TRBV27 CASSRGRRETQYF TGTGCCAGCAGCAGGGGGCGCAGGGAGACCCAGTACTTC
TRBJ1-2 few NA TRBV3-1/TRBV3-2 CASSTLRGLGGYTF TGTGCCAGCAGTACCCTCAGGGGATTGGGAGGCTACACCTTC
TRBJ2-7 NA TRBD1 TRBV10-1 CASSGTGVREQYF TGCGCCAGCAGCGGGACAGGGGTGCGCGAGCAGTACTTC
TRBJ2-7 few TRBD2 TRBV6-1 CASSGGLAGVARGYEQYF TGTGCCAGCAGTGGAGGACTAGCGGGAGTTGCGAGGGGCTACGAGCAGTACTTC
TRBJ2-2 NA NA TRBV6-5 CASSYMAGNTGELFF TGTGCCAGCAGTTATATGGCAGGGAACACCGGGGAGCTGTTTTTT
TRBJ1-1 NA TRBD1 TRBV19 CASSDRGMNTEAFF TGTGCCAGTAGCGACAGGGGAATGAACACTGAAGCTTTCTTT
TRBJ1-2 few NA TRBV5-4 CASSYDGFYGYTF TGTGCCAGCAGCTACGACGGGTTCTATGGCTACACCTTC
TRBJ1-4 few NA TRBV2 CASSLTGSVGNYEKLFF TGTGCCAGCAGCCTGACAGGCTCCGTCGGAAATTACGAAAAACTGTTTTTT
TRBJ2-2 NA TRBD1 TRBV5-1 CASSAQTGGLTGELFF TGCGCCAGCAGCGCTCAGACAGGGGGTCTCACCGGGGAGCTGTTTTTT
TRBJ1-1 few TRBD1 TRBV7-9 CASSRTGNTEAFF TGTGCCAGCAGCCGGACAGGGAACACTGAAGCTTTCTTT
TRBJ1-2 NA TRBD1 TRBV27 CASSFSLTGGGGGYTF TGTGCCAGCAGTTTCTCACTCACTGGAGGGGGCGGTGGCTACACCTTC
TRBJ2-2 once TRBD1 TRBV19 CASSIVRTGATGELFF TGTGCCAGTAGTATCGTTAGGACAGGGGCCACCGGGGAGCTGTTTTTT
TRBJ1-1 NA NA TRBV13 CASSPGGENTEAFF TGTGCCAGCAGCCCTGGGGGGGAGAACACTGAAGCTTTCTTT
TRBJ2-7 NA TRBD2 TRBV6-5 CASRTASGRDYEQYF TGTGCCAGCAGGACAGCTAGCGGGAGAGACTACGAGCAGTACTTC
TRBJ1-1 once TRBD1 TRBV6-5 CASSQGGGTEAFF TGTGCCAGCAGCCAGGGGGGTGGCACTGAAGCTTTCTTT
TRBJ1-4 NA TRBD1 TRBV10-3 CAISEARTGENEKLFF TGTGCCATCAGTGAAGCTCGGACAGGGGAAAATGAAAAACTGTTTTTT
TRBJ1-3 once TRBD1 TRBV12-3/TRBV12-4 CANGQGLENTIYF TGTGCCAACGGACAGGGTTTAGAAAACACCATATATTTT
TRBJ2-1 NA NA TRBV13 CASSIGGAWGNEQFF TGTGCCAGCAGCATAGGAGGGGCGTGGGGAAATGAGCAGTTCTTC
TRBJ2-3 NA TRBD1 TRBV19 CASRITGQGSGDTQYF TGTGCCAGTCGAATCACGGGACAGGGGTCCGGGGATACGCAGTATTTT
TRBJ1-1 NA NA TRBV30 CAWIRGGGDTEAFF TGTGCCTGGATCAGAGGGGGAGGGGACACTGAAGCTTTCTTT
TRBJ2-7 NA TRBD2 TRBV28 CASSLFRLAVYEQYF TGTGCCAGCAGTTTATTCAGGCTAGCGGTCTACGAGCAGTACTTC
TRBJ1-2 NA NA TRBV19 CASSIWRADYGYTF TGTGCCAGTAGTATATGGAGGGCGGACTATGGCTACACCTTC
TRBJ2-3 once NA TRBV28 CASSFGRFSITSTTDTQYF TGTGCCAGCAGTTTCGGCAGGTTCTCAATCACGTCCACCACAGATACGCAGTATTTT
TRBJ2-7 NA TRBD2 TRBV10-1 CASSGTGRGGYEQYF TGCGCCAGCAGTGGAACGGGGCGCGGGGGCTACGAGCAGTACTTC
TRBJ1-2 NA TRBD1 TRBV27 CASSRTPGQGHYGYTF TGTGCCAGCAGTAGGACACCGGGACAGGGGCATTATGGCTACACCTTC
TRBJ1-1 NA NA TRBV10-2 CASSYKGDTEAFF TGCGCCAGCAGTTACAAGGGGGACACTGAAGCTTTCTTT
TRBJ2-3 NA TRBD1 TRBV4-2 CASSQGDRADTQYF TGTGCCAGCAGCCAAGGGGACAGGGCAGATACGCAGTATTTT
TRBJ1-6 NA TRBD1 TRBV6-5 CASSYSPGTANSPLHF TGTGCCAGCAGTTACTCACCCGGGACAGCTAATTCACCCCTCCACTTT
TRBJ1-2 NA NA TRBV12-3/TRBV12-4 CASSLQDLYGYTF TGTGCCAGCAGTTTACAGGACTTATACGGCTACACCTTC
TRBJ2-7 once TRBD2 TRBV29-1 CSIAGVSYEQYF TGCAGCATCGCGGGGGTATCCTACGAGCAGTACTTC
TRBJ1-2 NA TRBD1 TRBV6-1 CASSESSGTGRRYGYTF TGTGCCAGCAGTGAAAGTTCCGGGACAGGGCGCCGGTATGGCTACACCTTC
TRBJ2-1 NA TRBD2 TRBV7-2 CASSLQRETYNEQFF TGTGCCAGCAGCTTACAGCGGGAGACCTACAATGAGCAGTTCTTC
TRBJ2-1 NA NA TRBV14 CASSQALSGLTYNEQFF TGTGCCAGCAGCCAAGCTTTGAGCGGGCTTACCTACAATGAGCAGTTCTTC
TRBJ2-1 few NA TRBV19 CASSGTGMTYNEQFF TGTGCCAGTAGTGGAACAGGGATGACCTACAATGAGCAGTTCTTC
TRBJ2-7 NA NA TRBV27 CASSLRASYEQYF TGTGCCAGCAGTTTGAGGGCGTCCTACGAGCAGTACTTC
TRBJ2-1 NA NA TRBV6-1 CASSEVLKQFGVF TGTGCCAGCAGTGAAGTACTAAAGCAGTTCGGGGTCTTC
TRBJ1-5 NA TRBD1 TRBV12-3/TRBV12-4 CASRGQGSQPQHF TGTGCCAGCAGAGGACAGGGTAGTCAGCCCCAGCATTTT
TRBJ2-7 NA TRBD2 TRBV3-1/TRBV3-2 CASSQESTGRPGYEQYF TGTGCCAGCAGCCAAGAGAGCACCGGGAGGCCGGGATACGAGCAGTACTTC
TRBJ1-1 few TRBD1 TRBV2 CASSGGRDRMTTEAFF TGTGCCAGCAGTGGGGGTCGGGACAGGATGACCACTGAAGCTTTCTTT
TRBJ2-1 NA NA TRBV10-2 CASSESAGYNEQFF TGCGCCAGCAGTGAATCGGCGGGATACAATGAGCAGTTCTTC
TRBJ2-2 NA NA TRBV5-4 CASSPSGAGTGELFF TGTGCCAGCAGTCCCTCGGGAGCAGGAACCGGGGAGCTGTTTTTT
TRBJ1-2 NA NA TRBV4-1 CASSQLETVYGYTF TGCGCCAGCAGCCAACTCGAGACAGTCTATGGCTACACCTTC
TRBJ1-4 NA NA TRBV3-1/TRBV3-2 CASSQVGAEKEKLFF TGTGCCAGCAGCCAAGTGGGGGCAGAAAAGGAAAAACTGTTTTTT
TRBJ2-2 few NA TRBV5-1 CASSLWRDHNTGELFF TGCGCCAGCAGCTTGTGGCGGGATCACAACACCGGGGAGCTGTTTTTT
TRBJ1-5 NA NA TRBV6-2/TRBV6-3 CASSYLGGRFQPQHF TGTGCCAGCAGTTACTTGGGGGGTAGATTTCAGCCCCAGCATTTT
TRBJ2-1 NA TRBD2 TRBV13 CASSPRTSAQFF TGTGCCAGCAGCCCCCGGACTAGCGCGCAGTTCTTC
TRBJ2-1 NA TRBD1 TRBV4-2 CASSQAPLGDRVGNEQFF TGTGCCAGCAGCCAAGCGCCGTTGGGGGACAGGGTAGGCAATGAGCAGTTCTTC